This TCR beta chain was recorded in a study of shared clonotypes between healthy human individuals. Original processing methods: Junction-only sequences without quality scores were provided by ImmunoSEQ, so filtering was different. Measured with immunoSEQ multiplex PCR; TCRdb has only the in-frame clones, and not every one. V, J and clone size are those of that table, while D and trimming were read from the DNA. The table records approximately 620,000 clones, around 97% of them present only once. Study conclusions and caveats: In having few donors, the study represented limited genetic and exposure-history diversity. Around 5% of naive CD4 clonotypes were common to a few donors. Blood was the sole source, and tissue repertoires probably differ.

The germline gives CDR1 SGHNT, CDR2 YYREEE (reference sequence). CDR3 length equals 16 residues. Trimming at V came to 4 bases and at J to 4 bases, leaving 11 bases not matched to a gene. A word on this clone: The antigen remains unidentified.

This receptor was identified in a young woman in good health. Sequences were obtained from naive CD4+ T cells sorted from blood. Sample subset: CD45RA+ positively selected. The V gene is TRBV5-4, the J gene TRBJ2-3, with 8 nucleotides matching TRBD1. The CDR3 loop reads CASSPTRNRGADTQYF. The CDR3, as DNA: TGTGCCAGCAGCCCCACTAGAAACAGGGGGGCAGATACGCAGTATTTT.